This is a list of T cell receptor beta chains from one sample in a study of shared clonotypes between healthy human individuals. The data were produced by immunoSEQ multiplex PCR, yet TCRdb's version contains in-frame clones alone and is incomplete. The sample shows around 500,000 clones, about 79% of them seen only once. Material for sequencing was PBMCs. The origin of the receptors is a woman aged 40 to 50 in good health. Some clones in this sample may be carry-over from other donors' samples. Each CDR3 is given with its conserved first and last residue. The D gene is left open where the match is weak. For some rows the clone size is stated as once, few or many, or as a class when expanded; others skip it.

>few|TRBD2|TRBJ2-1|TRBV7-3
CASSPTSGSRPFF
TGTGCCAGCAGCCCAACTAGCGGGAGTCGCCCGTTCTTC
>NA|NA|TRBJ2-5|TRBV11-2
CASSLGGVRQETQYF
TGTGCCAGCAGCTTAGGGGGGGTTCGTCAGGAGACCCAGTACTTC
>NA|NA|TRBJ2-7|TRBV11-2
CASSLIGRYEQYF
TGTGCCAGCAGCTTAATTGGCCGTTACGAGCAGTACTTC
>few|NA|TRBJ1-1|TRBV28
CASSSTGSNFMNTEAFF
TGTGCCAGCAGTTCGACAGGTTCTAACTTCATGAACACTGAAGCTTTCTTT
>many|NA|TRBJ2-6|TRBV7-3
CASSSELGANVLTF
TGTGCCAGCAGCTCGGAACTTGGGGCCAACGTCCTGACTTTC
>NA|NA|TRBJ2-7|TRBV11-2
CASSSLYEQYF
TGTGCCAGCAGCTCTTTATACGAGCAGTACTTC
>few|TRBD1|TRBJ2-7|TRBV10-2
CASGGWGTGFGYEQYF
TGCGCCAGCGGGGGTTGGGGGACAGGATTCGGCTACGAGCAGTACTTC
>NA|TRBD2|TRBJ2-2|TRBV28
CASRPRSGDTGELFF
TGTGCCAGCAGGCCCCGGAGCGGGGACACCGGGGAGCTGTTTTTT
>few|NA|TRBJ1-2|TRBV6-5
CASSYGPMITF
TGTGCCAGCAGTTACGGTCCTATGATCACCTTC
>NA|TRBD2|TRBJ2-2|TRBV4-1
CASSAGGLAGVGTGELFF
TGCGCCAGCAGCGCGGGGGGACTAGCGGGAGTCGGGACCGGGGAGCTGTTTTTT
>NA|TRBD1|TRBJ2-4|TRBV27
CASILPGQLLAKNIQYF
TGTGCCAGCATCTTACCGGGACAGCTCTTAGCCAAAAACATTCAGTACTTC
>NA|NA|TRBJ1-2|TRBV18
CASSLTTQSYGYTF
TGTGCCAGCTCACTTACCACCCAGTCTTATGGCTACACCTTC
>NA|TRBD2|TRBJ2-7|TRBV27
CASSPNRGGRYEQYF
TGTGCCAGCAGCCCTAATCGGGGGGGGAGGTACGAGCAGTACTTC
>NA|TRBD2|TRBJ2-4|TRBV4-1
CASSQDRAGGPVF
TGCGCCAGCAGCCAAGATAGGGCGGGAGGGCCTGTCTTC
>NA|NA|TRBJ2-5|TRBV18
CASSPRQGGQETQYF
TGTGCCAGCTCCCCAAGACAGGGAGGGCAAGAGACCCAGTACTTC
>NA|NA|TRBJ1-3|TRBV6-5
CASKDGSGNTIYF
TGTGCCAGCAAGGATGGCTCTGGAAACACCATATATTTT
>NA|TRBD1|TRBJ2-3|TRBV5-1
CASSAGTGAGDTQYF
TGCGCCAGCAGCGCGGGGACAGGGGCGGGAGATACGCAGTATTTT
>few|NA|TRBJ1-2|TRBV28
CASSSPGSKLGGYTF
TGTGCCAGCAGTTCACCGGGGTCTAAATTGGGCGGCTACACCTTC
>NA|NA|TRBJ2-3|TRBV7-3
CASSYLGRRTDTQYF
TGTGCCAGCAGCTACCTCGGACGACGAACAGATACGCAGTATTTT
>NA|TRBD1|TRBJ1-2|TRBV9
CASSVGQGIPNYGYTF
TGTGCCAGCAGCGTTGGACAGGGGATACCTAACTATGGCTACACCTTC
>NA|TRBD2|TRBJ2-1|TRBV28
CASSLGGSLYNEQFF
TGTGCCAGCAGTTTGGGCGGGAGTCTCTACAATGAGCAGTTCTTC
>NA|NA|TRBJ1-4|TRBV7-8
CASSDREGGGKLFF
TGTGCCAGCAGCGACCGAGAGGGAGGTGGAAAACTGTTTTTT
>NA|TRBD1|TRBJ1-2|TRBV15
CATSRANRGNYGYTF
TGTGCCACCAGCAGAGCCAACAGGGGTAACTATGGCTACACCTTC
>NA|NA|TRBJ1-5|TRBV19
CASSILELDRDQPQHF
TGTGCCAGTAGTATCTTGGAATTGGACAGAGATCAGCCCCAGCATTTT
>many|NA|TRBJ1-1|TRBV28
CASRLPRTNTEAFF
TGTGCCAGCAGACTTCCAAGAACGAACACTGAAGCTTTCTTT
>NA|TRBD1|TRBJ1-5|TRBV4-3
CASSQGTGSNQPQHF
TGCGCCAGCAGCCAAGGGACAGGTAGCAATCAGCCCCAGCATTTT
>NA|TRBD1|TRBJ2-7|TRBV7-9
CASSLVGQGARYEQYF
TGTGCCAGCAGCTTAGTCGGGCAGGGGGCTAGGTACGAGCAGTACTTC
>NA|TRBD2|TRBJ2-2|TRBV6-6
CASRNSGTSGGGELFF
TGTGCCAGCAGAAACTCCGGGACTAGCGGCGGCGGGGAGCTGTTTTTT
>NA|NA|TRBJ1-1|TRBV27
CASSRYRETEAFF
TGTGCCAGCAGTCGTTATAGGGAGACTGAAGCTTTCTTT
>many|NA|TRBJ2-7|TRBV15
CATSSWDQTYEQYF
TGTGCCACCAGCAGTTGGGACCAAACCTACGAGCAGTACTTC
>NA|NA|TRBJ1-2|TRBV25-1
CASSEKGIYGYTF
TGTGCCAGCAGTGAAAAAGGGATCTATGGCTACACCTTC
>NA|NA|TRBJ2-3|TRBV6-5
CASSYSSTDTQYF
TGTGCCAGCAGTTACTCCTCTACAGATACGCAGTATTTT
>NA|NA|TRBJ2-3|TRBV4-3
CASSQDLTSSDTQYF
TGCGCCAGCAGCCAAGATCTCACTTCTTCAGATACGCAGTATTTT
>few|NA|TRBJ2-1|TRBV7-9
CASSAWTSYNEQFF
TGTGCCAGCAGCGCGTGGACTTCCTACAATGAGCAGTTCTTC
>once|NA|TRBJ2-2|TRBV10-1
CASMAGRHGFNTGELFF
TGCGCCAGCATGGCCGGCAGGCATGGGTTTAACACCGGGGAGCTGTTTTTT
>NA|NA|TRBJ1-2|TRBV10-3
CAISGNYGYTF
TGTGCCATCTCTGGGAACTATGGCTACACCTTC
>NA|TRBD2|TRBJ2-5|TRBV19
CASSMGGAQYF
TGTGCCAGTAGTATGGGGGGGGCCCAGTACTTC
>NA|NA|TRBJ2-2|TRBV7-9
CASSLIRVRGGELFF
TGTGCCAGCAGCTTAATCCGGGTCAGGGGCGGGGAGCTGTTTTTT
>NA|NA|TRBJ2-1|TRBV5-1
CASSWTRATEQFF
TGCGCCAGCAGCTGGACCCGGGCGACTGAGCAGTTCTTC
>NA|NA|TRBJ2-2|TRBV10-3
CAVGTTNTGELFF
TGTGCCGTCGGGACAACGAACACCGGGGAGCTGTTTTTT
>NA|NA|TRBJ2-7|TRBV5-1
CASSQERGEQYF
TGCGCCAGCAGCCAAGAACGGGGGGAGCAGTACTTC
>NA|NA|TRBJ2-3|TRBV15
CATSRGWTDTDTQYF
TGTGCCACCAGCAGGGGGTGGACAGACACAGATACGCAGTATTTT
>many|NA|TRBJ2-7|TRBV5-4
CASSRGSSYSYEQYF
TGTGCCAGCAGCAGAGGGAGCAGTTACTCCTACGAGCAGTACTTC